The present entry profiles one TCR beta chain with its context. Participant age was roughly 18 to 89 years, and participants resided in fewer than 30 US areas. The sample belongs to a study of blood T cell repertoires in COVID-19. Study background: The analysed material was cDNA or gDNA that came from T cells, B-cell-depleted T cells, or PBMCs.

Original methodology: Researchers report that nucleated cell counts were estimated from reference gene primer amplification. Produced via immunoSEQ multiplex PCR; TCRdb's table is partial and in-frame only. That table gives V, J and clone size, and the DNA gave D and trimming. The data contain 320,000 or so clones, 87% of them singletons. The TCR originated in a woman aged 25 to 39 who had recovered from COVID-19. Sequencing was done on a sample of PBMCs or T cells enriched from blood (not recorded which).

The CDR3 sequence is CASTPSGAGELFF. Here the CDR3 DNA reads TGTGCCAGTACTCCCTCGGGGGCCGGGGAGCTGTTTTTT. The chain couples TRBV19 to TRBJ2-2; perhaps TRBD2 as D (6 bases). The ends were cut back, 7 bases at V and 6 bases at J, with 12 bases in the middle. CDR1 and CDR2 from the germline V gene are LNHDA and SQIVND (reference sequence). The CDR3 length is 13 residues.